This T cell receptor (beta chain) originates from a study of sequential checkpoint blockade in melanoma. Overall study: Randomization was 1:1 between first-line nivolumab→ipilimumab and ipilimumab→nivolumab.

Produced via immunoSEQ multiplex PCR; TCRdb's table is partial and in-frame only. Of about 14,000 clones in the sample, approximately 52% were seen once. V lost 5 bases and J lost 6, with 13 bases in between. From germline, CDR1 is WSHSY and CDR2 SAAADI. CDR3 length: 13 amino acids. The treatment denotes: randomized to nivolumab then ipilimumab (arm A) or the reverse (arm B). Patients had received no earlier DNA-damaging chemotherapy. This clone was seen just once. The source was CD8+ T cells sorted from blood (inferred from file names), collected from a patient given nivolumab and ipilimumab in sequence. The gene calls are TRBV10-2 and TRBJ1-2; no definite D call. The TCR comes from a human donor with melanoma. The CDR3 region has the DNA TGCGCCAGCAGTCCACTCGGGGTTCATGGCTACACCTTC. This gives the protein CASSPLGVHGYTF.